Below are 10 T cell receptor beta chains sequenced from a single sample in a study of T cell repertoires in cytomegalovirus infection. Each CDR3 protein gets one entry after TCRdb re-called the reads with MiXCR. Of some 400,000 distinct CDR3 sequences listed, approximately 32% are singletons. The sequenced sample was PBMCs. These receptors came from a human donor in good health (CMV status not recorded). Some clones in this sample may be carry-over from other donors' samples.

The chain uses TRBV14 and TRBJ2-1; a weak D match, TRBD2 (6 bases). The CDR3 covers 13 residues. Germline lookup yields CDR1 SGHDN and CDR2 FVKESK. V gave up 3 bases and J gave up 9 bases, with 12 bases separating them. CDR3 amino acids: CASSQPNGGEQFF. The CDR3 DNA reads TGTGCCAGCAGCCAGCCGAACGGGGGTGAGCAGTTCTTC.

There are many counts of this clonotype. CDR3 protein: CASSLGSAGYQETQYF. In nucleotides, the CDR3 is TGTGCCAGCAGCTTAGGCTCAGCGGGGTACCAAGAGACCCAGTACTTC. V and J are TRBV7-8 and TRBJ2-5; 7 bases agree with TRBD2. V trimming: 1 base; J trimming: 0 bases; junction bases outside the gene matches: 5. The CDR3 spans 16 residues. Germline assignment: CDR1 SGHVS and CDR2 FQNEAQ. The full variable domain, with the rest looked up from reference TRBV7-8 and TRBJ2-5, is GAGVSQSPRYKVAKRGQDVALRCDPISGHVSLFWYQQALGQGPEFLTYFQNEAQLDKSGLPSDRFFAERPEGSVSTLKIQRTQQEDSAVYLCASSLGSAGYQETQYFGPGTRLLVL.

The J gene is TRBJ2-7, the V gene TRBV28, with D possibly called TRBD1 or TRBD2 (5 bases each). CDR1 is MDHEN, CDR2 SYDVKM, per germline. Between the trimmed V and J ends, which lost 5 bases and 6 bases, there was a span of 20 bases. The CDR3 loop spans 15 amino acids. The CDR3 bases are TGTGCCAGCAGTCCTGGGACGTGGGAGTCTCTCGAGCAGTACTTC. It specifies CASSPGTWESLEQYF.

The chain has TRBV20-1 and TRBJ2-5, with D perhaps given as TRBD1 or TRBD2 (5 bases each). Germline-derived CDR1 and CDR2 are DFQATT and SNEGSKA (reference sequence). The ends were cut back, 0 bases at V and 2 bases at J, with 10 bases in the middle. This CDR3 region has 14 residues. CDR3 sequence: CSAREGWGQETQYF. The CDR3 DNA sequence: TGCAGTGCTAGAGAGGGGTGGGGGCAAGAGACCCAGTACTTC.

Points on this clonotype: A single base separates this from a much larger clone, so it may be a read error. This chain joins TRBV6-1 and TRBJ1-5; D gene ambiguous. CDR1 is MNHNS, CDR2 SASEGT, per germline. This CDR3 comprises 14 residues. V was trimmed by 4 bases and J by 3 bases, leaving 10 bases between them. CDR3 residues: CASSGTDYNQPQHF. CDR3 coding DNA: TGTGCCAGCAGTGGGACCGACTACAATCAGCCCCAGCATTTT.

This rearrangement joins TRBV3-1 to TRBJ2-7, with 7 nucleotides matching TRBD2. V dropped 1 base and J dropped 3; count of bases not matched to a gene: 3. The CDR3 consists of 14 residues. Germline V gene sequence: CDR1 LGHDT, CDR2 YNNKEL (reference sequence). As DNA, the CDR3 is TGTGCCAGCAGCCAAGCGGGGGGTCTCTACGAGCAGTACTTC. It yields the protein CASSQAGGLYEQYF.

The chain joins TRBV6-6 to TRBJ1-1; no firm D call. CDR3 length: 14 amino acids. Germline values: CDR1 MNHNY, CDR2 SVGAGI (reference sequence). The V end was cut by 6 bases, the J end by 1 base, with 12 bases between. Here the CDR3 reads CASSIKSSNTEAFF. For the CDR3, the DNA is TGTGCCAGCAGCATTAAATCTTCGAACACTGAAGCTTTCTTT.

The chain couples TRBV10-3 to TRBJ2-7, with a tentative D call TRBD1 (6 bases). From germline, CDR1 is ENHRY and CDR2 SYGVKD. There are 14 residues in the CDR3. V lost 6 bases, J lost 2 bases, and 14 bases lay in between. This CDR3 is CAISLTGVPYEQYF. In nucleotides, the CDR3 is TGTGCCATCAGCCTGACAGGAGTTCCCTACGAGCAGTACTTC.

The chain joins TRBV9 to TRBJ2-3; D unclear. Germline-derived CDR1 and CDR2 are SGDLS and YYNGEE. The V end was cut by 1 base, the J end by 0 bases, with 9 bases between. This CDR3 is 15 amino acids long. CDR3 nucleotide sequence: TGTGCCAGCAGCGTACTAAGCGCTAGCACAGATACGCAGTATTTT. Translating gives CASSVLSASTDTQYF.

As regards this clonotype: Since a much larger clone is just one base distant, this may be a read error. The chain links TRBV14 to TRBJ1-1, with D tentatively TRBD1 (5 bases). This CDR3 is 16 amino acids long. Germline V gives CDR1 SGHDN, CDR2 FVKESK. The V end was cut by 4 bases, the J end by 1 base, with 16 bases between. Here the CDR3 DNA reads TGTGCCAGCAGCCCAGCCCAGGGAGAGGGGAACACTGAAGCTTTCTTT. Its protein product is CASSPAQGEGNTEAFF.